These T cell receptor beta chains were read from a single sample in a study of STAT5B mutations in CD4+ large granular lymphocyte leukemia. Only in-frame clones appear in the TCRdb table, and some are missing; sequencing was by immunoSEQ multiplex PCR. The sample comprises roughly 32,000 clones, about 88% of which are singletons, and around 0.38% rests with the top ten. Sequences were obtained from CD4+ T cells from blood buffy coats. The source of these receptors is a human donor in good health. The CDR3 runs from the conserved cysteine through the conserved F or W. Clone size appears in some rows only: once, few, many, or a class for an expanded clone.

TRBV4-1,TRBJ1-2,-,CASSQPGGGLTNYGYTF
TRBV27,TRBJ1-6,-,CASIGRAAGRESPLHF
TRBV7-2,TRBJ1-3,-,CASSLTVPSGNTIYF
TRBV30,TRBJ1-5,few,CACGAPTPTQPQHF
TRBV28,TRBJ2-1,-,CASSLGGIREQFF
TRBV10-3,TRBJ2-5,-,CAIADREETQYF
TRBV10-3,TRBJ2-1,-,CAISTSEGSGDEQFF
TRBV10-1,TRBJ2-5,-,CASSESILGTQYF
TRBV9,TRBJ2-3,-,CASSVGGVADTQYF
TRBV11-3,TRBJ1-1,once,CASSFSETAEAFF
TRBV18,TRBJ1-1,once,CASSRDREATEAFF
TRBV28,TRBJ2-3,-,CASSPLVGVRTDTQYF
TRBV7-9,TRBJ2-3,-,CASSLLASGSSDTQYF
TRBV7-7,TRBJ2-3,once,CASSPVVSGTQYF
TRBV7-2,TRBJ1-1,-,CASSPSAGTGNTEAFF
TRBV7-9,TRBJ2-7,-,CASSRQGGGTLEQYF
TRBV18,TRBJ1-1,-,CASSPQGEAFF
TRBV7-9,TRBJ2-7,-,CASSDRGEQYF
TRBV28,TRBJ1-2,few,CASSSDRGIYGYTF
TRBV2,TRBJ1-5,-,CASRGSGNQPQHF
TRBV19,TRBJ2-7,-,CASSSDRTGGSYEQYF
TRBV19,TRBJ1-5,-,CASSRQVKAQPQHF
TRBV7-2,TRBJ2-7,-,CASSFVAGVDEQYF
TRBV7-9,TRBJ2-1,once,CASSSRLEQFF
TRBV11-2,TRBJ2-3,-,CASSLGTSGTTDTQYF
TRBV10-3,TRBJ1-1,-,CATVDRGPAFF
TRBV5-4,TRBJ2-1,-,CASSLRPGWSSYNEQFF
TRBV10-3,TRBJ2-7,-,CAISPGQGSEQYF
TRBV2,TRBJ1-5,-,CASSEAGIGNQPQHF
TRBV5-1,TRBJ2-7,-,CASSLAGTGPYEQYF
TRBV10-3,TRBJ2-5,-,CAISVSGEPQETQYF
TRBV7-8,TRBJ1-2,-,CASSLLDRGLGGYTF
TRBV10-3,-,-,CAISEQGIGEQYF
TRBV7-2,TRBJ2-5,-,CASSLQGERQETQYF
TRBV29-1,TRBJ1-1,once,CSVARESNTEAFF
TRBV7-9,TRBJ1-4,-,CASSPDRGPNEKLFF
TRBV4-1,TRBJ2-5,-,CASSQGSASGGETQYF
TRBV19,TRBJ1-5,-,CASRRTGDNQPQHF
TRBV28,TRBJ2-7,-,CASSLLAGGGYEQYF
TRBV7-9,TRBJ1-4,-,CASSFDRGTNEKLFF
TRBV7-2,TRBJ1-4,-,CASSRDIATNEKLFF
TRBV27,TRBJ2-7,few,CASSLWGDSYEQYF
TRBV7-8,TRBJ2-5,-,CASSRDTVETQYF
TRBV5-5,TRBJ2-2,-,CASSSWGSGELFF